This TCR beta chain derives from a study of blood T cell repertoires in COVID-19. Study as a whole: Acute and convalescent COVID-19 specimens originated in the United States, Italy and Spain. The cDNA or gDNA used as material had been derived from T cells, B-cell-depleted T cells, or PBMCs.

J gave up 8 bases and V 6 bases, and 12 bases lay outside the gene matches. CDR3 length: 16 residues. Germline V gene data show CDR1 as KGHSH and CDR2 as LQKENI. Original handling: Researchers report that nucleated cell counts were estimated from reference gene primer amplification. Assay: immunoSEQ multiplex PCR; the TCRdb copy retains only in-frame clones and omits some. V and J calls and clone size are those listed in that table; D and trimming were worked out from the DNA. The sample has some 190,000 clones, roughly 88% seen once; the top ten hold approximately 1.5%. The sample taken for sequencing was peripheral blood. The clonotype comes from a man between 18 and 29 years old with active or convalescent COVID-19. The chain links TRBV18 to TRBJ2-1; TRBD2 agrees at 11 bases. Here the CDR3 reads CASSHETSGSWHEQFF. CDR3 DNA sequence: TGTGCCAGCTCCCATGAAACTAGCGGGAGTTGGCATGAGCAGTTCTTC.